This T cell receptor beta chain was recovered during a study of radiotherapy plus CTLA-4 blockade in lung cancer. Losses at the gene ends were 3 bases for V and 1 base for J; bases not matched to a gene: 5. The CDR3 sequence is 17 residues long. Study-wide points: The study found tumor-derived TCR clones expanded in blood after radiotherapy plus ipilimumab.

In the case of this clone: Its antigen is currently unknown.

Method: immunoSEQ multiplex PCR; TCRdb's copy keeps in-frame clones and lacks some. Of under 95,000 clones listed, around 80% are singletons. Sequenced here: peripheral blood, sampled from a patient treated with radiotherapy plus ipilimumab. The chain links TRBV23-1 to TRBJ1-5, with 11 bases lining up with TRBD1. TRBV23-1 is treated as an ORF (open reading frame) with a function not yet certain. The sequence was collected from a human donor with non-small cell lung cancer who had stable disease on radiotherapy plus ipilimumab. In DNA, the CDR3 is TGCGCCAGCAGTCATTCCAGGGACAGGGGGAGCAATCAGCCCCAGCATTTT. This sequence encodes CASSHSRDRGSNQPQHF.